This entry describes one T cell receptor beta chain. Its cognate antigen is unknown. After removal of 0 bases from V and 5 bases from J, the junction contained 7 bases not matched to a gene. The germline V gene encodes CDR1 SGHNT and CDR2 YYREEE (reference sequence). This CDR3 is built from 15 residues. These data come from a study of cytomegalovirus exposure and HLA in healthy donors. Study details: In an earlier analysis, almost 120 million unique TCR beta sequences were found from approximately 170 million T cells.

The donors were healthy bone marrow donors. Study outcomes and limitations: In a later analysis, V- and J-gene trimming of beta chains associated with a DCLRE1C missense variant, replicated independently. The classifier reportedly diagnosed cytomegalovirus status with high specificity and sensitivity.

The PCR contained 60 Vbeta and 13 Jbeta primers. The protocol was immunoSEQ multiplex PCR, while the TCRdb copy is restricted to in-frame clones and leaves out a portion. This table has some 150,000 clones, about two thirds appearing once. V and J are TRBV5-4 and TRBJ1-1, with 7 bases lining up with TRBD1. Sequences were obtained from PBMCs. The TCR originated in a man in his 60s in good health and CMV-seronegative. CDR3 nucleotides: TGTGCCAGCAGCTTGGGGACAGGAGGGGTGACTGAAGCTTTCTTT. This translates into CASSLGTGGVTEAFF.